This T cell receptor beta chain was observed in a study of blood T cell repertoires in COVID-19. Study information: Material from acute and convalescent COVID-19 was sourced from the United States, Italy and Spain. Sample material is recorded as cDNA or gDNA derived from T cells, B-cell-depleted T cells, or PBMCs.

Using immunoSEQ multiplex PCR, the repertoire was profiled, and TCRdb retains in-frame clones only, with some absent. The sample lists 100,000 to 150,000 clones; 80% to 90% were seen once. Patients from Seattle were sampled longitudinally, starting during active infection. Germline-derived CDR1 and CDR2 are LNHDA and SQIVND (reference sequence). The CDR3 length is 15 residues. The junction had 1 base not matched to a gene; V was cut back by 0 bases and J by 0 bases. Sequences were obtained from peripheral blood. V usage is TRBV19 and J usage is TRBJ1-2, with TRBD1 matching 7 bases. This clonotype was sampled from a man in his 60s with COVID-19, enrolled during active disease. The CDR3 protein is CASSIETGPNYGYTF. CDR3 nucleotide sequence: TGTGCCAGTAGTATAGAGACAGGGCCTAACTATGGCTACACCTTC.